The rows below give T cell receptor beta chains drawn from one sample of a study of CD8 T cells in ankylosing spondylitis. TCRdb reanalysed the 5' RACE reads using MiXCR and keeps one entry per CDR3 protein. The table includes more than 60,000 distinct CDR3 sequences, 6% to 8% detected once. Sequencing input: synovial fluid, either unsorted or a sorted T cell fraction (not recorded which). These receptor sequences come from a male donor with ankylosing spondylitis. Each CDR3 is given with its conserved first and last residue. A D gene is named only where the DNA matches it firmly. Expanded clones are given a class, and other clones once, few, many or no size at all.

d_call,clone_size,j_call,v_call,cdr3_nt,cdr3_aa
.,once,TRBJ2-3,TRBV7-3,TGTGCCAGCAGTCGGAGTCAGGGAGTGCAGTATTTT,CASSRSQGVQYF
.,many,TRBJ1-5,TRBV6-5,TGTGCCAGCAGTTACTCGAGATGCAATCAGCCCCAGCATTTT,CASSYSRCNQPQHF
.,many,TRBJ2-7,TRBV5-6,TGTGCCAGCAGCACCACAGGACTTGATTTCCCCGAGCAGTACTTC,CASSTTGLDFPEQYF
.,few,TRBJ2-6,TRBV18,TGTGCCAGCTCACCACTCGAGGGTTCCGGGGCCAACGTCCTGACTTTC,CASSPLEGSGANVLTF
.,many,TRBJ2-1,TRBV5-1,TGCGCCAGCAGCTACGAGTTAACAGGGGAGCAGTTCTTC,CASSYELTGEQFF
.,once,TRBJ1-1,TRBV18,TGTGCCAGCTCATTCCGTGGGCAGAACACTGAAGCTTTCTTT,CASSFRGQNTEAFF
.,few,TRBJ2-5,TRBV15,TGTGCCACCAGCCAGGGGGGGACCCAGTACTTC,CATSQGGTQYF
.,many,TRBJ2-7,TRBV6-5,TGTGCCAGCAGTTATCCCCGAGACGGGCGCTACGAGCAGTACTTC,CASSYPRDGRYEQYF
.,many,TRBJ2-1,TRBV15,TGTGCCACCAGCAGAAACCTAAGTCCCCGAGGGGGCAATGAGCAGTTCTTC,CATSRNLSPRGGNEQFF
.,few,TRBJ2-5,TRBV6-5,TGTGCCAGCAGCGCGGAGAGATGGACCCAGTACTTC,CASSAERWTQYF
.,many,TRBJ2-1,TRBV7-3,TGTGCCAGCAGCTCACAGACAGCGACGGACTACAATGAGCAGTTCTTC,CASSSQTATDYNEQFF
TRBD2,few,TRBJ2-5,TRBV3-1,TGTGCCAGCAGCCCCCCAGCGGGAGGGACAGAGACCCAGTACTTC,CASSPPAGGTETQYF
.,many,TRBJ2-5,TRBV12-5,TGTGCTAGTGGAATCCAAGAGACCCAGTACTTC,CASGIQETQYF
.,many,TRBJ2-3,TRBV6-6,TGTGCCAGCAGCACAGGGGATACGCAGTATTTT,CASSTGDTQYF
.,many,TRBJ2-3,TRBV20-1,TGCAGTGCTAGTTTGATCGGGACACCCTCGCAGTATTTT,CSASLIGTPSQYF
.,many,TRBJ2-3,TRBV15,TGTGCCACCAGCAGCGGGACTCCATACACAGATACGCAGTATTTT,CATSSGTPYTDTQYF
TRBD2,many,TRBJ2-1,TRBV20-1,TGCAGTGCTAGAGATGGGGGGTTCAGCGGGAGGGCGAACAATGAGCAGTTCTTC,CSARDGGFSGRANNEQFF
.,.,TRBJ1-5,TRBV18,TGTGCCAGCTCACCAGGAGGGCCTCAGCCCCAGCATTTT,CASSPGGPQPQHF
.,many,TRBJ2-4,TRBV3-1,TGTGCCAGCAGCCTGGGGACCCTAGGTAACATTCAGTACTTC,CASSLGTLGNIQYF
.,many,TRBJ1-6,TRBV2,TGTGCCAGCAGTGAAGCTAGAGTTAATAATTCACCCCTCCACTTT,CASSEARVNNSPLHF
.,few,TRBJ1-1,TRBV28,TGTGCCAGCAGTTTTCTGGCAGGGCCACTGATCCTGCTAGCTTTCTTT,CASSFLAGPLILLAFF
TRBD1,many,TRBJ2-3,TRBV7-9,TGTGCCAGCAGTCATGGACAGGGATACACAGATACGCAGTATTTT,CASSHGQGYTDTQYF
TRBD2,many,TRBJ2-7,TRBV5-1,TGCGCCAGCGCTACCATTGGACTAGCGGGTGTCTACGAGCAGTACTTC,CASATIGLAGVYEQYF
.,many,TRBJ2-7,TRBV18,TGTGCCAGCTCACCACCGGGCAGGAGGGCTCGGGGCTACGAGCAGTACTTC,CASSPPGRRARGYEQYF
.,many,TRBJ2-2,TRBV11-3,TGTGCCAGCAGCACCGGGACTCTGAACACCGGGGAGCTGTTTTTT,CASSTGTLNTGELFF
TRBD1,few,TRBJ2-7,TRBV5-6,TGTGCCAGCAGCGTACCGGGACAGGGGACCTTCTACGAGCAGTACTTC,CASSVPGQGTFYEQYF
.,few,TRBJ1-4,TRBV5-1,TGCGCCAGCAGTTGGGGGGGGTCGAATAATGAAAAACTGTTTTTT,CASSWGGSNNEKLFF
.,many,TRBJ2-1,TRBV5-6,TGTGCCAGCAGCAGAGGACTTAAGAATGAGCAGTTCTTC,CASSRGLKNEQFF
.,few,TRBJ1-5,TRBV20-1,TGCAGTGCACCCGCCCCGGGGATGGGCAATCAGCCCCAGCATTTT,CSAPAPGMGNQPQHF
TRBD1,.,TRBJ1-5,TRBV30,TGTGCCTGGAGTGGGGACACTCTTGGACAGGTCAATCAGCCCCAGCATTTT,CAWSGDTLGQVNQPQHF
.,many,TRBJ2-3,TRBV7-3,TGTGCCAGCAGCTTAGGGGGGCTTAGCACAGATACGCAGTATTTT,CASSLGGLSTDTQYF
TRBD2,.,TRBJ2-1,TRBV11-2,TGTGCCAGCAGCTCGCGACTAGCAGCCACCTACAATGAGCAGTTCTTC,CASSSRLAATYNEQFF
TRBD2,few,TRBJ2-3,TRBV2,TGTGCCAGCAGTGAATACGGACTAGCGGGGGGCACAGATACGCAGTATTTT,CASSEYGLAGGTDTQYF